Below, 14 T cell receptor beta chains from the same sample are listed, as sequenced in a study of blood T cell repertoires in COVID-19. Assay used: immunoSEQ multiplex PCR; TCRdb lists only in-frame clones, some missing. The sample holds about 230,000 clones, about 85% seen once. The source material was peripheral blood. The origin of the receptors is a man aged 35 to 55 with acute or convalescent COVID-19.

J is TRBJ2-1 and V is TRBV4-3; perhaps TRBD2 as D (6 bases). Germline V gives CDR1 LGHNA, CDR2 YSLEER. V shed 0 bases and J shed 4 bases, with 16 bases lying between them. The length of the CDR3 is 17 residues. This chain's CDR3 is CASSQESSGVQYNEQFF. CDR3 in DNA: TGCGCCAGCAGCCAAGAGTCCTCGGGGGTCCAATACAATGAGCAGTTCTTC.

This chain links TRBV30 with TRBJ1-2; D might be TRBD1 (5 bases). Germline CDR1 is GTSNPN and CDR2 is SVGIG (reference sequence). Trimming removed 1 base at V and 8 bases at J, with 14 bases between. The CDR3 spans 13 residues. The CDR3 sequence: CAWSAPPQEGYTF. As DNA, the CDR3 is TGTGCCTGGAGTGCCCCCCCACAGGAGGGCTACACCTTC.

V usage is TRBV5-4 and J usage is TRBJ2-5; TRBD2 matches at 13 bases. V trimming: 1 base; J trimming: 4 bases; junction bases outside the gene matches: 7. The CDR3 has 17 amino acids. The germline gives CDR1 SGHNT, CDR2 YYREEE (reference sequence). The CDR3 loop reads CASSLPTSGGAGETQYF. The CDR3 region has the DNA TGTGCCAGCAGCTTGCCAACTAGCGGGGGGGCCGGAGAGACCCAGTACTTC.

The chain links TRBV14 to TRBJ2-7, with D uncertain. Trimming took off 1 base at V and 3 bases at J, with 10 bases between the two ends. Germline V lookup: CDR1 SGHDN, CDR2 FVKESK. The CDR3 is 14 residues long. In DNA, the CDR3 is TGTGCCAGCAGCCAAGGCCTGAGGAACTACGAGCAGTACTTC. It is translated as CASSQGLRNYEQYF.

Of note for this clone: One end of the junction fails to match germline, which may point to a read error. The chain carries TRBV18 and TRBJ1-5; D is perhaps TRBD1 (5 bases). The CDR3 sequence is 14 residues long. The germline gives CDR1 KGHSH, CDR2 LQKENI. The CDR3 reads CASSPDSSQVPPHF. Written as DNA, the CDR3 is TGTGCCAGCTCACCAGATTCATCACAGGTGCCCCCGCATTTT.

The chain combines TRBV12-3 or TRBV12-4 with TRBJ2-1; D gene ambiguous. The CDR3 is 13 amino acids. Trimming removed 10 bases at V and 5 bases at J, with 15 bases between. CDR3 bases: TGTGCCATCAGCCCTCCTCGGGACAATGAGCAGTTCTTC. It translates to CAISPPRDNEQFF.

V is TRBV3-1 (or the pseudogene TRBV3-2) and J is TRBJ2-1; D perhaps matches TRBD1 (6 bases). CDR3 length: 12 amino acids. Looked up from germline, CDR1 is LGHDT and CDR2 is YNNKEL (reference sequence). V lost 0 bases and J lost 12, with 9 bases in between. DNA of the CDR3: TGTGCCAGCAGCCAAGAAGGGACAACGCAGTTCTTC. Amino acid sequence: CASSQEGTTQFF.

Regarding this clone: In the same sample, other DNA sequences code for this CDR3. The rearrangement joins TRBV19 to TRBJ2-1, with D possibly TRBD2 on 6 matching bases. This CDR3 has 13 amino acids. Looked up from germline, CDR1 is LNHDA and CDR2 is SQIVND (reference sequence). The V end lost 4 bases, the J end lost 7 bases, and 11 bases lay between the germline ends. This chain's CDR3 is CASSTGGRNEQFF. The CDR3 DNA reads as TGTGCCAGTAGTACCGGGGGTAGAAATGAGCAGTTCTTC.

The chain employs TRBV11-2 and TRBJ1-6; D is undetermined. Germline V gives CDR1 SGHAT, CDR2 FQNNGV. This CDR3 is built from 17 residues. Trimming removed 5 bases from V and 4 bases from J, with 18 bases in between. CDR3: CASSITSGPQYNSPLHF. The CDR3 DNA reads as TGTGCCAGCAGCATTACAAGCGGCCCCCAATATAATTCACCCCTCCACTTT.

With respect to this clone: The germline gene is not matched at one end of the junction; a read error may be the cause. The V gene is TRBV7-7, the J gene TRBJ2-5; 8 bases match TRBD2. Germline V gene lookup returns CDR1 SSHAT and CDR2 FNYEAQ (reference sequence). This CDR3 spans 17 amino acids. The CDR3 nucleotides are TGTGCTAGCAGCTTAGGAGCAACCGGGGGGGCTCAAGAGACCCAGTACTTC. Amino acid sequence: CASSLGATGGAQETQYF.

This clone showed up just once. V is TRBV11-2 and J is TRBJ2-3; 7 nucleotides agree with TRBD2. The ends lost 5 bases at V and 0 bases at J; junction bases unmatched: 5. The CDR3 is 15 amino acids. From germline, CDR1 is SGHAT and CDR2 FQNNGV. CDR3 amino acids: CASSVSGPSTDTQYF. The CDR3 DNA reads as TGTGCCAGCAGCGTTAGCGGGCCTAGCACAGATACGCAGTATTTT. The full variable domain, with the rest looked up from reference TRBV11-2 and TRBJ2-3, is EAGVAQSPRYKIIEKRQSVAFWCNPISGHATLYWYQQILGQGPKLLIQFQNNGVVDDSQLPKDRFSAERLKGVDSTLKIQPAKLEDSAVYLCASSVSGPSTDTQYFGPGTRLTVL.

The chain uses TRBV28 and TRBJ1-2; D is ambiguous. V lost 4 bases to trimming and J lost 4 bases, with 4 bases between them. The germline V gene encodes CDR1 MDHEN and CDR2 SYDVKM. CDR3 size: 11 residues. The CDR3 DNA reads as TGTGCCAGCAGTTCGTCCTATGGCTACACCTTC. This codes for CASSSSYGYTF.

The chain's CDR3 is CASSLFQGRETQYF. CDR3 coding DNA: TGCGCCAGCAGCTTGTTCCAGGGGCGAGAGACCCAGTACTTC. The chain joins TRBV5-1 to TRBJ2-5; D is perhaps TRBD1 (6 bases). The germline V gene has CDR1 SGHRS and CDR2 YFSETQ. With 1 base removed from V and 4 bases from J, the gap between germline ends came to 11 bases. The CDR3 loop spans 14 amino acids.

This clone was counted a single time. The chain joins TRBV7-3 to TRBJ2-7; 7 bases map to TRBD2. Germline trimming cut 2 bases from V and 4 bases from J; bases unmatched to any gene: 5. CDR3 length: 14 residues. Germline loops: CDR1 SGHTA, CDR2 FQGTGA. DNA of the CDR3: TGTGCCAGCAGCTTAGGGAGGGAGACATACGAGCAGTACTTC. Protein sequence: CASSLGRETYEQYF. Filled out from reference TRBV7-3 and TRBJ2-7, the complete variable domain reads GAGVSQTPSNKVTEKGKYVELRCDPISGHTALYWYRQSLGQGPEFLIYFQGTGAADDSGLPNDRFFAVRPEGSVSTLKIQRTERGDSAVYLCASSLGRETYEQYFGPGTRLTVT.